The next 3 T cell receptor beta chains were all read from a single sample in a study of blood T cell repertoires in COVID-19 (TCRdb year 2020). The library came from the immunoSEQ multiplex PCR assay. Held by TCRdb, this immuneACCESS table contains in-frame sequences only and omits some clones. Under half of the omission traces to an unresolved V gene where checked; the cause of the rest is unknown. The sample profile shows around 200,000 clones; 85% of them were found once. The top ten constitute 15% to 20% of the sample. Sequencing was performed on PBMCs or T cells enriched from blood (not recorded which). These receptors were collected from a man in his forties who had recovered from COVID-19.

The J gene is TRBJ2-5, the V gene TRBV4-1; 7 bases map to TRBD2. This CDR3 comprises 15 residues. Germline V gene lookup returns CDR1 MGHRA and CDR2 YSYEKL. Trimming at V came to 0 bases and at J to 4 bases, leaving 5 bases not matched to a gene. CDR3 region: CASSQDRREGETQYF. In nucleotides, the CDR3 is TGCGCCAGCAGCCAAGATCGCAGGGAGGGAGAGACCCAGTACTTC.

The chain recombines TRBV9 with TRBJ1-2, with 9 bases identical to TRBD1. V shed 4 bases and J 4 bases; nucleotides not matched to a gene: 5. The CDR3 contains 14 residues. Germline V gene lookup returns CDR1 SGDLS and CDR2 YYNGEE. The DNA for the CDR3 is TGTGCCAGCAGCCCACCGGACAGGGGCTATGGCTACACCTTC. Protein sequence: CASSPPDRGYGYTF. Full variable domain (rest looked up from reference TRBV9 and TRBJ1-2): DSGVTQTPKHLITATGQRVTLRCSPRSGDLSVYWYQQSLDQGLQFLIQYYNGEERAKGNILERFSAQQFPDLHSELNLSSLELGDSALYFCASSPPDRGYGYTFGSGTRLTVV.

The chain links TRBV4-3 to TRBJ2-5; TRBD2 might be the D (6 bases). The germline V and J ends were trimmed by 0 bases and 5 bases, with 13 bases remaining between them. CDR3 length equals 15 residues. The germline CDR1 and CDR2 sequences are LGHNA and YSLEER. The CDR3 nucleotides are TGCGCCAGCAGCCAAGAAAGGCGGGGTTTGGAGACCCAGTACTTC. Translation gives CASSQERRGLETQYF.